This TCR beta chain is from a study of cytomegalovirus exposure and HLA in healthy donors. In the PCR, 60 Vbeta and 13 Jbeta primers were used. Here immunoSEQ multiplex PCR was the method, and the copy in TCRdb shows in-frame clones only, minus some. This sample has about 200,000 clones, with about four fifths found just once. Trimming took 4 bases from V and 3 from J; bases not matched to a gene: 5. Germline-derived CDR1 and CDR2 are SGHRS and YFSETQ. The CDR3 length is 15 residues. Material: PBMCs. V is TRBV5-1 and J is TRBJ1-5; 9 nucleotides align to TRBD1. This TCR was recovered from a man aged 40-49 years in good health and CMV-seropositive. CDR3 bases: TGCGCCAGCAGCCTCGGGACAGGGAACAATCAGCCCCAGCATTTT. This encodes CASSLGTGNNQPQHF.